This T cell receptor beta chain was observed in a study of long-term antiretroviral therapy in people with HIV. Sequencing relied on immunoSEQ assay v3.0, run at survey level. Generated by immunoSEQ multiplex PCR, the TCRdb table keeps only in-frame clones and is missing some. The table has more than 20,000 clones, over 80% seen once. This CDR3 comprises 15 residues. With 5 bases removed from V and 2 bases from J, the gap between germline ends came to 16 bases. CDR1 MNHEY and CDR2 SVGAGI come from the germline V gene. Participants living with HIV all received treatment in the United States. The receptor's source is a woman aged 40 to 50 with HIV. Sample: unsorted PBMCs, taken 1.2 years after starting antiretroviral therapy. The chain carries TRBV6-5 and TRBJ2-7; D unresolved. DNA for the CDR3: TGTGCCAGCAGTCCCGTCAAGAGCAGTCCCTACGAGCAGTACTTC. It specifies CASSPVKSSPYEQYF.